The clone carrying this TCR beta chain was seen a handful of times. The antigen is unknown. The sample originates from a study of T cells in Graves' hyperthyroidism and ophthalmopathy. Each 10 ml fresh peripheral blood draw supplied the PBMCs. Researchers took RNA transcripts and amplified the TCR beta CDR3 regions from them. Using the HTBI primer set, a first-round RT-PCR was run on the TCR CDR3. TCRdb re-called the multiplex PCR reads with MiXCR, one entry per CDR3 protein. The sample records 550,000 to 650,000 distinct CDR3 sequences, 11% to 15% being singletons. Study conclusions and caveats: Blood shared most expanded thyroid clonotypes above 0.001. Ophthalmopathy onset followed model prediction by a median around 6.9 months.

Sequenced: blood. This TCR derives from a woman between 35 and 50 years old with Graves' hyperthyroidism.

CDR3 nucleotides: TGTGCCACCAGCAGTGGGGGGCAAGCGGTTATGAGGGAGCTGTTTTTT. Its translation: CATSSGGQAVMRELFF. This rearrangement joins TRBV15 to TRBJ2-2; D could derive from TRBD1 or TRBD2 (6 bases each). Germline CDR1 reads LNHNV; CDR2 reads YYDKDF (reference sequence). The CDR3 length is 16 residues. Trimming cost V 3 bases and J 9 bases, with 20 bases left between them.